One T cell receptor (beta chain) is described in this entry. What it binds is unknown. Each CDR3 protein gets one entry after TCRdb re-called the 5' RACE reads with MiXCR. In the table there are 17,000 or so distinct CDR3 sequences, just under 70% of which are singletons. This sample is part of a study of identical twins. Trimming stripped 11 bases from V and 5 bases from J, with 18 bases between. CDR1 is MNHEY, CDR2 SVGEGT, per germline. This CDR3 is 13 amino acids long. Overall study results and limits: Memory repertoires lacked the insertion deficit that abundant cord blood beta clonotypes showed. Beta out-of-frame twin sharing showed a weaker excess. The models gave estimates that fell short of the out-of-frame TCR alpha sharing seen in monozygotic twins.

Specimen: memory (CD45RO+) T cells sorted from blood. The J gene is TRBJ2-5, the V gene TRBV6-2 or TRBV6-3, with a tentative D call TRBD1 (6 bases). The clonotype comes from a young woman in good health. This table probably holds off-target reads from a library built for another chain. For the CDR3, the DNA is TGTGCCTCCTGGGACACCGGCCGGGAGACCCAGTACTTC. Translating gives CASWDTGRETQYF.